The rows below give T cell receptor beta chains drawn from one sample of a study of cytomegalovirus exposure and HLA in healthy donors. TCRdb keeps only in-frame clones here, not all; method: immunoSEQ multiplex PCR. The sample includes some 190,000 clones, about three quarters of them seen just once. Input material: PBMCs. The receptors stem from a middle-aged woman in good health and CMV-seronegative. Each CDR3 is given with its conserved first and last residue. Each record gives: D gene, J gene, V gene, clone size, CDR3 protein, CDR3 DNA. The D gene is left open where the match is weak. A clone size is listed for some rows: how often the clone was seen (once, few, many), or a class if it is expanded.

D: NA; J: TRBJ2-7; V: TRBV7-2; size: few; CDR3: CASSLTADYEQYF; DNA: TGTGCCAGCAGCTTAACAGCGGACTACGAGCAGTACTTC
D: TRBD1; J: TRBJ1-1; V: TRBV2; size: NA; CDR3: CASTVDRAGTEAFF; DNA: TGTGCCAGCACCGTTGACAGGGCTGGCACTGAAGCTTTCTTT
D: TRBD2; J: TRBJ2-3; V: TRBV5-1; size: NA; CDR3: CASSSLAGDGTDTQYF; DNA: TGCGCCAGCAGCTCCCTAGCGGGAGATGGGACAGATACGCAGTATTTT
D: NA; J: TRBJ2-2; V: TRBV30; size: NA; CDR3: CAWSVVQVTGELFF; DNA: TGTGCCTGGAGTGTAGTTCAGGTCACCGGGGAGCTGTTTTTT
D: TRBD1; J: TRBJ2-7; V: TRBV7-8; size: NA; CDR3: CASSLGRDSYEQYF; DNA: TGTGCCAGCAGCTTAGGCCGGGACAGCTACGAGCAGTACTTC
D: TRBD2; J: TRBJ2-1; V: TRBV30; size: NA; CDR3: CAWSVASGREGSYNEQFF; DNA: TGTGCCTGGAGTGTAGCTAGCGGGAGGGAGGGCTCCTACAATGAGCAGTTCTTC
D: NA; J: TRBJ1-1; V: TRBV29-1; size: NA; CDR3: CSVGRPEGTEAFF; DNA: TGCAGCGTTGGCCGACCTGAGGGCACTGAAGCTTTCTTT
D: NA; J: TRBJ1-2; V: TRBV30; size: few; CDR3: CAWTGGNYGYTF; DNA: TGTGCCTGGACCGGGGGGAACTATGGCTACACCTTC
D: TRBD1; J: TRBJ1-4; V: TRBV27; size: NA; CDR3: CASSLSGTGREKLFF; DNA: TGTGCCAGCAGTTTATCCGGGACAGGGAGGGAAAAACTGTTTTTT
D: TRBD1; J: TRBJ1-2; V: TRBV6-6; size: NA; CDR3: CASSKDRGARGYTF; DNA: TGTGCCAGCAGCAAGGACAGGGGAGCCCGGGGCTACACCTTC
D: NA; J: TRBJ1-1; V: TRBV28; size: NA; CDR3: CASFLRGGEAFF; DNA: TGTGCCAGCTTTCTTCGGGGGGGGGAAGCTTTCTTT
D: TRBD1; J: TRBJ1-1; V: TRBV5-4; size: NA; CDR3: CASKAGGTEAFF; DNA: TGTGCCAGCAAAGCAGGGGGCACTGAAGCTTTCTTT
D: NA; J: TRBJ1-3; V: TRBV18; size: NA; CDR3: CASSPPTGAGNTIYF; DNA: TGTGCCAGCTCACCACCGACAGGAGCTGGAAACACCATATATTTT
D: TRBD1; J: TRBJ1-6; V: TRBV30; size: NA; CDR3: CAWSVRDRSNSPLHF; DNA: TGTGCCTGGAGTGTACGGGACAGGTCGAATTCACCCCTCCACTTT
D: TRBD1; J: TRBJ2-5; V: TRBV9; size: NA; CDR3: CASSPMTGGETQYF; DNA: TGTGCCAGCAGCCCTATGACAGGGGGAGAGACCCAGTACTTC
D: NA; J: TRBJ2-3; V: TRBV7-2; size: NA; CDR3: CASSLGSGLTTDTQYF; DNA: TGTGCCAGCAGCCTTGGAAGCGGGCTAACCACAGATACGCAGTATTTT
D: TRBD1; J: TRBJ1-1; V: TRBV30; size: NA; CDR3: CACTGQGLYEAFF; DNA: TGTGCCTGTACCGGACAGGGGCTTTACGAAGCTTTCTTT
D: TRBD2; J: TRBJ2-1; V: TRBV7-3; size: NA; CDR3: CASSPNGATSGYNEQFF; DNA: TGTGCCAGCAGCCCTAACGGGGCGACTAGCGGTTACAATGAGCAGTTCTTC
D: NA; J: TRBJ1-2; V: TRBV5-1; size: NA; CDR3: CASSGNYGYTF; DNA: TGCGCCAGCAGCGGCAACTATGGCTACACCTTC
D: TRBD1; J: TRBJ1-2; V: TRBV5-1; size: NA; CDR3: CASSGTDYGYTF; DNA: TGCGCCAGCTCCGGGACAGATTATGGCTACACCTTC
D: TRBD1; J: TRBJ2-5; V: TRBV6-1; size: NA; CDR3: CASSAPGGGRETQYF; DNA: TGTGCCAGCAGTGCCCCAGGGGGCGGACGGGAGACCCAGTACTTC
D: NA; J: TRBJ2-3; V: TRBV15; size: NA; CDR3: CATSKEVDLGADTQYF; DNA: TGTGCCACCAGCAAAGAGGTGGACCTCGGGGCAGATACGCAGTATTTT
D: TRBD1; J: TRBJ1-2; V: TRBV19; size: NA; CDR3: CASNPGQGRYGYTF; DNA: TGTGCCAGTAATCCGGGACAGGGACGGTATGGCTACACCTTC
D: TRBD1; J: TRBJ2-1; V: TRBV19; size: NA; CDR3: CASSLPGTGYLNEQFF; DNA: TGTGCCAGTAGTTTACCCGGGACAGGGTATCTCAATGAGCAGTTCTTC
D: NA; J: TRBJ1-3; V: TRBV7-2; size: NA; CDR3: CASSSPPYTIYF; DNA: TGTGCCAGCAGCTCCCCTCCCTACACCATATATTTT
D: TRBD1; J: TRBJ1-1; V: TRBV10-3; size: once; CDR3: CAIRRTGRMNTEAFF; DNA: TGTGCCATCAGGAGGACAGGGCGAATGAACACTGAAGCTTTCTTT
D: NA; J: TRBJ1-1; V: TRBV7-8; size: NA; CDR3: CASRLTVNTEAFF; DNA: TGTGCCAGCAGACTCACAGTGAACACTGAAGCTTTCTTT
D: TRBD2; J: TRBJ2-1; V: TRBV7-2; size: NA; CDR3: CASSALTGGEQFF; DNA: TGTGCCAGCAGCGCCCTAACGGGAGGGGAGCAGTTCTTC
D: TRBD2; J: TRBJ2-5; V: TRBV25-1; size: NA; CDR3: CASTWGGGGGQETQYF; DNA: TGTGCCAGCACGTGGGGGGGAGGCGGTGGACAAGAGACCCAGTACTTC
D: NA; J: TRBJ1-2; V: TRBV2; size: NA; CDR3: CASSEAGVGYGYTF; DNA: TGTGCCAGCAGTGAAGCAGGGGTGGGCTATGGCTACACCTTC
D: TRBD2; J: TRBJ2-1; V: TRBV18; size: NA; CDR3: CASSTGVRREDYEQFF; DNA: TGTGCCAGCTCAACCGGAGTTAGGCGGGAGGACTATGAGCAGTTCTTC
D: TRBD2; J: TRBJ2-1; V: TRBV7-8; size: NA; CDR3: CASSLGGLADNEQFF; DNA: TGTGCCAGCAGCTTAGGGGGACTAGCGGACAATGAGCAGTTCTTC
D: TRBD2; J: TRBJ2-1; V: TRBV28; size: NA; CDR3: CASSLASGPYNEQFF; DNA: TGTGCCAGCAGTTTGGCTAGCGGACCCTACAATGAGCAGTTCTTC
D: TRBD1; J: TRBJ2-1; V: TRBV30; size: few; CDR3: CAWSGGQANEQFF; DNA: TGTGCCTGGAGTGGGGGACAGGCTAATGAGCAGTTCTTC
D: TRBD1; J: TRBJ1-2; V: TRBV5-6; size: NA; CDR3: CASSLRGRDSGGYTF; DNA: TGTGCCAGCAGTTTAAGGGGGCGCGACTCTGGTGGCTACACCTTC
D: TRBD1; J: TRBJ1-1; V: TRBV19; size: NA; CDR3: CASGRPGQGRGTEAFF; DNA: TGTGCCAGTGGTCGCCCGGGACAGGGACGAGGCACTGAAGCTTTCTTT
D: NA; J: TRBJ1-5; V: TRBV7-2; size: once; CDR3: CASSLRGGGDQPQHF; DNA: TGTGCCAGCAGCTTAAGAGGGGGTGGTGATCAGCCCCAGCATTTT
D: NA; J: TRBJ2-1; V: TRBV11-3; size: NA; CDR3: CASTLTDYSYNEQFF; DNA: TGTGCCAGCACCCTAACCGACTACTCGTACAATGAGCAGTTCTTC
D: TRBD1; J: TRBJ1-2; V: TRBV7-9; size: NA; CDR3: CASEGQENYGYTF; DNA: TGTGCCAGCGAAGGACAGGAGAACTATGGCTACACCTTC
D: NA; J: TRBJ2-5; V: TRBV7-2; size: NA; CDR3: CASSFSRVQETQYF; DNA: TGTGCCAGCAGCTTCAGCAGGGTACAAGAGACCCAGTACTTC
D: NA; J: TRBJ1-2; V: TRBV7-9; size: NA; CDR3: CANAGNLLSF; DNA: TGTGCCAACGCCGGGAATCTTCTTTCCTTC
D: TRBD1; J: TRBJ1-5; V: TRBV15; size: NA; CDR3: CATSETGNAIQPQHF; DNA: TGTGCCACCAGCGAGACAGGGAATGCGATTCAGCCCCAGCATTTT
D: TRBD2; J: TRBJ2-3; V: TRBV5-1; size: NA; CDR3: CASSTGLAGVDTQYF; DNA: TGCGCCAGCAGCACGGGACTAGCGGGAGTAGATACGCAGTATTTT
D: NA; J: TRBJ1-2; V: TRBV6-6; size: NA; CDR3: CASSLARRGQLYGYTF; DNA: TGTGCCAGCAGTTTGGCCCGTAGAGGACAGCTATATGGCTACACCTTC
D: NA; J: TRBJ1-2; V: TRBV27; size: NA; CDR3: CASSIRQADGYTF; DNA: TGTGCCAGCAGTATCCGACAGGCAGATGGCTACACCTTC
D: NA; J: TRBJ2-3; V: TRBV29-1; size: NA; CDR3: CSVAGTRAGRISGDTQYF; DNA: TGCAGCGTTGCCGGGACGCGGGCGGGAAGGATTTCGGGAGATACGCAGTATTTT
D: TRBD1; J: TRBJ1-5; V: TRBV19; size: few; CDR3: CASSMGQGVGPQHF; DNA: TGTGCCAGTAGTATGGGCCAGGGGGTTGGGCCCCAGCATTTT
D: NA; J: TRBJ2-3; V: TRBV10-3; size: NA; CDR3: CAISERDRDSSTQYF; DNA: TGTGCCATCAGTGAACGAGACCGGGACTCTAGTACGCAGTATTTT
D: TRBD1; J: TRBJ2-1; V: TRBV5-1; size: NA; CDR3: CASSSSLQGRNEQFF; DNA: TGCGCCAGCAGCTCTTCCCTACAGGGGCGCAATGAGCAGTTCTTC
D: NA; J: TRBJ1-6; V: TRBV27; size: once; CDR3: CASSSLPEGAPLHF; DNA: TGTGCCAGCAGCAGCCTGCCCGAGGGAGCACCCCTCCACTTT
D: TRBD1; J: TRBJ1-4; V: TRBV2; size: NA; CDR3: CASSLDRVNEKLFF; DNA: TGTGCCAGCAGTCTAGACAGGGTTAATGAAAAACTGTTTTTT
D: TRBD1; J: TRBJ1-1; V: TRBV30; size: few; CDR3: CAWRRDRGFTEAFF; DNA: TGTGCCTGGAGGAGGGACAGGGGGTTCACTGAAGCTTTCTTT
D: TRBD2; J: TRBJ2-7; V: TRBV7-8; size: few; CDR3: CASSLTSSYEQYF; DNA: TGTGCCAGCAGCTTGACTAGCAGTTACGAGCAGTACTTC
D: TRBD1; J: TRBJ1-2; V: TRBV6-4; size: NA; CDR3: CASSATQGNYGYTF; DNA: TGTGCCAGCAGTGCGACACAGGGGAACTATGGCTACACCTTC